This T cell receptor beta chain came from a study of glioma-infiltrating T cells after dendritic cell vaccination. Study observations and caveats: Survival was not directly related to TCR clonality in these patients.

CDR3 size: 17 residues. Germline lookup yields CDR1 MGHDK and CDR2 SYGVNS. V was pared by 5 bases and J by 3 bases, with 10 bases of the junction left unmatched. Sequencing was performed with immunoSEQ multiplex PCR; in TCRdb, only in-frame clones are kept and a portion is missing. The sample yields over 55,000 clones, roughly four fifths seen once. This clone was recorded once. What it binds is unknown. Indicated time point: after dendritic cell vaccination, including at tumor progression/relapse. None of the glioblastoma patients had an isocitrate dehydrogenase mutation. This TCR derives from a human donor with glioblastoma. The chain links TRBV25-1 to TRBJ2-3; 11 bases map to TRBD2. The sequencing here drew on blood, taken after dendritic cell vaccination. The chain's CDR3 is CASSSSSGLAETDTQYF. The CDR3 DNA follows: TGTGCCAGCAGTTCCTCATCGGGACTAGCGGAGACAGATACGCAGTATTTT.